Listed below are T cell receptor beta chains from one sample, sequenced in a study of T-cell reconstitution after alpha-beta-depleted transplantation in children. TCRdb re-derived calls from the PCR reads in MiXCR, one entry per CDR3 protein. The table lists more than 200,000 distinct CDR3 sequences, 20% to 30% of them singletons. The sequencing used PBMCs, mostly from graft donor cells, collected 360 days after TCRalphabeta/CD19-depleted stem cell transplant. These receptor sequences come from a female patient younger than 10 who had a stem cell transplant for congenital amegakaryocytic thrombocytopenia, so the T cells may come from the graft donor. Both conserved end residues are part of each CDR3. The D gene is left open where the match is weak. Clone size is shown for a subset of rows, as once, few, many or a class of expanded clone.

d_call,v_call,clone_size,j_call,cdr3_nt,cdr3_aa
NA,TRBV30,NA,TRBJ2-6,TGTGCCTGGACGCGTAGCAAGGCGGCTGGGGCCAACGTCCTGACTTTC,CAWTRSKAAGANVLTF
NA,TRBV10-2,NA,TRBJ1-6,TGCGCCAGCGGTGAAGGGGGTAATTCACCCCTCCACTTT,CASGEGGNSPLHF
NA,TRBV11-2,NA,TRBJ2-3,TGTGCCAGCAGCCAATGGGTGCCAGATACGCAGTATTTT,CASSQWVPDTQYF
NA,TRBV30,few,TRBJ2-3,TGTGCCTGGAGTGTACCAGGGGGGGTCACAGATACGCAGTATTTT,CAWSVPGGVTDTQYF
NA,TRBV10-3,NA,TRBJ1-2,TGTGCCATCAGTGAGGGTACAGGGTATGGCTACACCTTC,CAISEGTGYGYTF
NA,TRBV28,NA,TRBJ1-1,TGTGCCAGCAGTTTGAGTTTCAAGAACACTGAAGCTTTCTTT,CASSLSFKNTEAFF
NA,TRBV12-3/TRBV12-4,few,TRBJ2-5,TGTGCCAGCAGTTCGGGCGACAGGCGACGATCCCAAGAGACCCAGTACTTC,CASSSGDRRRSQETQYF
TRBD2,TRBV20-1,NA,TRBJ2-1,TGCAGTGCCCAGGGACTAGCTGGTTACAATGAGCAGTTCTTC,CSAQGLAGYNEQFF
NA,TRBV4-2,NA,TRBJ1-2,TGTGCCAGCAGCCAAGGAAGGGGCACTATGCATGGCTACACCTTC,CASSQGRGTMHGYTF
NA,TRBV20-1,many,TRBJ2-1,TGCAGTGCTAGATCATTGACCGGGGGTTACGACAATGAGCAGTTCTTC,CSARSLTGGYDNEQFF
TRBD2,TRBV15,few,TRBJ2-1,TGTGCCACCAGCAGACCTCCTAGCGGGAGTAGCCATGAGCAGTTCTTC,CATSRPPSGSSHEQFF
NA,TRBV27,NA,TRBJ2-7,TGTGCCAGCAGTTCTATGCCCCTTCTCTACGAGCAGTACTTC,CASSSMPLLYEQYF
NA,TRBV3-1,NA,TRBJ2-1,TGTGCCAGCAGCCAGGGCCCAGGGCATGAGCAGTTCTTC,CASSQGPGHEQFF
NA,TRBV28,many,TRBJ1-4,TGTGCCAGCAGTTTGCAAGCTGAAAAACTGTTTTTT,CASSLQAEKLFF
NA,TRBV5-1,NA,TRBJ2-7,TGCGCCAGCAGCCTCGGACCCACGCAGCCCTCTCTCTACGAGCAGTACTTC,CASSLGPTQPSLYEQYF
NA,TRBV7-2,NA,TRBJ2-1,TGTGCCAGCAGCTTAGCACCCAGGGATGAGCAGTTCTTC,CASSLAPRDEQFF
TRBD1,TRBV2,many,TRBJ2-1,TGTGCCAGCATTAAAAACGACAGGGGATACAATGAGCAGTTCTTC,CASIKNDRGYNEQFF
NA,TRBV5-1,NA,TRBJ2-7,TGCGCCAGCAGCTTGGAAGTAGGAACCTACGAGCAGTACTTC,CASSLEVGTYEQYF
NA,TRBV5-1,NA,TRBJ1-4,TGCGCCAGCAGCTTGGCAGGGACGGCAACTAATGAAAAACTGTTTTTT,CASSLAGTATNEKLFF
NA,TRBV7-2,many,TRBJ2-1,TGTGCCAGCAGCCCCTGGAGCGGCTATGAGCAGTTCTTC,CASSPWSGYEQFF
NA,TRBV7-9,NA,TRBJ1-3,TGTGCCAGCAGCTTCGGCGGAAACACCATATATTTT,CASSFGGNTIYF
NA,TRBV5-1,NA,TRBJ2-1,TGCGCCAGCAGCTTGGAGCCGACTTCCGGCAATGAGCAGTTCTTC,CASSLEPTSGNEQFF
NA,TRBV5-1,NA,TRBJ2-7,TGCGCCAGCAGCCCGACTGCTACAGGGTACGAGCAGTACTTC,CASSPTATGYEQYF
NA,TRBV4-1,few,TRBJ2-7,TGCGCCAGCAGCCAAGTTTATCCGGTCTACGAGCAGTACTTC,CASSQVYPVYEQYF
NA,TRBV7-8,many,TRBJ2-5,TGTGCCAGCAGCTGGGGAATGAGGGGTGAGACCCAGTACTTC,CASSWGMRGETQYF
NA,TRBV5-6,NA,TRBJ2-5,TGTACCAGCAGCCGGACTGGACAAGAGACCCAGTACTTC,CTSSRTGQETQYF
NA,TRBV5-1,few,TRBJ2-3,TGCGCCAGCAGCTTGGGACTCGATCCAGCCGCGAGAGATACGCAGTATTTT,CASSLGLDPAARDTQYF
TRBD2,TRBV11-2,NA,TRBJ2-4,TGTGCCAGCAGCTTAGGGAGACTAGCGGGGGTGACCCCTCTAGCCAAAAACATTCAGTACTTC,CASSLGRLAGVTPLAKNIQYF
NA,TRBV15,few,TRBJ2-1,TGTGCCACCAGCCCTCGAGGGGGGGCGGTCTACAATGAGCAGTTCTTC,CATSPRGGAVYNEQFF
NA,TRBV12-3/TRBV12-4,few,TRBJ1-1,TGTGCCAGCAGTTTCAATGAGGGAGTAGAAGCTTTCTTT,CASSFNEGVEAFF
NA,TRBV20-1,NA,TRBJ1-2,TGCAGTGCTAGACTACCCAGCTATGGCTACACCTTC,CSARLPSYGYTF
TRBD1,TRBV15,NA,TRBJ1-1,TGTGCCACCAGCAGAGGGGGACAGGCAAACACTGAAGCTTTCTTT,CATSRGGQANTEAFF
NA,TRBV2,NA,TRBJ2-7,TGTGCCAGCAGTGTCGATCCGCCTGGGACGGCAAGGGCTTACGAGCAGTACTTC,CASSVDPPGTARAYEQYF
NA,TRBV7-9,few,TRBJ2-2,TGTGCCAGCAGCTCTAACGGAGGGCCGAACACCGGGGAGCTGTTTTTT,CASSSNGGPNTGELFF
NA,TRBV27,few,TRBJ2-1,TGTGCCAGCAGTACCGGGACTTTTTACAATGAGCAGTTCTTC,CASSTGTFYNEQFF
NA,TRBV12-3/TRBV12-4,once,TRBJ1-2,TGTGCCAGCAGCTCAGGTCGTGCCCGCTATGGCTACACCTTC,CASSSGRARYGYTF
TRBD1,TRBV27,few,TRBJ2-5,TGTGCCAGCAGTTTGTCTCCAAACACCGGGACAGGGTTGTATCGGACCCAGTACTTC,CASSLSPNTGTGLYRTQYF
NA,TRBV4-1,NA,TRBJ2-7,TGCGCCAGCAGCCAACTGGACCTTAACTACGAGCAGTACTTC,CASSQLDLNYEQYF
NA,TRBV20-1,NA,TRBJ2-1,TGCAGTGCCCGTCCCGGGGCCTACAATGAGCAGTTCTTC,CSARPGAYNEQFF
NA,TRBV12-3/TRBV12-4,few,TRBJ2-5,TGTGCCAGCAGTCACGGGCGGAGCATGGAGACCCAGTACTTC,CASSHGRSMETQYF